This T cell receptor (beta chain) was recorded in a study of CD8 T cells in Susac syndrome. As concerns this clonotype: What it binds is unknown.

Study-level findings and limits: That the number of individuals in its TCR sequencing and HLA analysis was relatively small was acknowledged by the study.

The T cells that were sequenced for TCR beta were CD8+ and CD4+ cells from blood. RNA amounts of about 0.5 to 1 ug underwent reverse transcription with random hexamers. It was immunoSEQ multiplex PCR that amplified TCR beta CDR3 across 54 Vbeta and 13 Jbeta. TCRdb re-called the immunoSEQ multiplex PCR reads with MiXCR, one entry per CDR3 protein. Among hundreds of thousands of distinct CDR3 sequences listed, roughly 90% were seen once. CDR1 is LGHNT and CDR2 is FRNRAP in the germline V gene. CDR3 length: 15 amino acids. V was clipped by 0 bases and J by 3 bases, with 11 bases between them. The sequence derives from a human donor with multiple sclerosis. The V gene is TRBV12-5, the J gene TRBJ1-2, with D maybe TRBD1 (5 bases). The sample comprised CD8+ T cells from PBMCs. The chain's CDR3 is CASGLVLGTDYGYTF. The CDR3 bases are TGTGCTAGTGGTTTGGTACTCGGGACGGACTATGGCTACACCTTC.